The clone carrying this T cell receptor (beta chain) was counted ten times or more. Its target is not known. The data were obtained in a study of early T cells in non-severe SARS-CoV-2 infection. The CDR3 spans 20 residues. Germline loops: CDR1 LGHNA, CDR2 YSLEER. Trimming removed 0 bases from V and 0 bases from J; junction bases left unmatched: 12. TCRdb reprocessed the 5' RACE reads with MiXCR, giving one entry per CDR3 protein. The repertoire holds some 36,000 distinct CDR3 sequences, about 6.8% seen once, with about 25% in the top ten. Study outcomes and limitations: In VDJdb matching, anti-spike CD8 responses were favored while private and CD4 specificities went missing.

This TCR was recovered from an adult who was a healthcare worker with PCR-confirmed SARS-CoV-2 infection or an uninfected control (not recorded which). The sample consisted of whole blood, taken at baseline. V usage is TRBV4-3 and J usage is TRBJ2-2; 8 bases line up with TRBD2. The CDR3 reads CASSQDFPRTSGTNTGELFF. DNA of the CDR3: TGCGCCAGCAGCCAAGATTTCCCCCGTACTAGCGGTACGAACACCGGGGAGCTGTTTTTT.